The rows below give T cell receptor beta chains drawn from one sample of a study of early T cells in non-severe SARS-CoV-2 infection. In TCRdb, the 5' RACE reads were re-called with MiXCR into one record per CDR3 protein. Here the sample spans tens of thousands of distinct CDR3 sequences, 9.5% to 15% being singletons. The input for sequencing was whole blood, taken at baseline. Receptor source: an adult who was a healthcare worker with PCR-confirmed SARS-CoV-2 infection or an uninfected control (not recorded which). CDR3s include the opening cysteine and the closing phenylalanine or tryptophan. The D gene is left open where the match is weak. Clone size is stated in some rows and not others, as once, few, many or a class when expanded.

D | J | V | size | CDR3 | DNA
. | TRBJ2-5 | TRBV5-1 | few | CASSLEGRGGETQYF | TGCGCCAGCAGCTTGGAAGGAAGGGGAGGAGAGACCCAGTACTTC
TRBD2 | TRBJ2-7 | TRBV28 | few | CASINGGGPEQYF | TGTGCCAGCATCAACGGGGGGGGCCCCGAGCAGTACTTC
TRBD1 | TRBJ2-2 | TRBV11-2 | . | CASTLRGRPGELFF | TGTGCCAGCACCTTGAGGGGGCGCCCCGGGGAGCTGTTTTTT
. | TRBJ2-7 | TRBV6-6 | few | CASSYSGGPSSYEQYF | TGTGCCAGCAGTTACTCCGGGGGGCCCAGCTCCTACGAGCAGTACTTC
. | TRBJ1-5 | TRBV20-1 | many | CSANRNFRPPGHQPQHF | TGCAGTGCTAACCGAAATTTCCGGCCCCCAGGACATCAGCCCCAGCATTTT
. | TRBJ2-5 | TRBV11-2 | . | CASSLGLYQETQYF | TGTGCCAGCAGCTTAGGGTTGTACCAAGAGACCCAGTACTTC
. | TRBJ1-4 | TRBV6-5 | few | CASSTQTRGATNEKLFF | TGTGCCAGCAGTACCCAAACCAGAGGTGCAACTAATGAAAAACTGTTTTTT
. | TRBJ1-2 | TRBV6-6 | few | CASSYSYSSYGYTF | TGTGCCAGCAGTTACTCGTACAGCTCTTATGGCTACACCTTC
. | TRBJ2-3 | TRBV7-3 | many | CASSRNSGTDTQYF | TGTGCCAGCAGCCGAAATAGCGGCACAGATACGCAGTATTTT
TRBD2 | TRBJ2-3 | TRBV4-2 | many | CASSPTSGGYSTDTQYF | TGTGCCAGCAGCCCGACTAGCGGGGGGTACAGCACAGATACGCAGTATTTT
. | TRBJ2-6 | TRBV6-1 | . | CASRPGPVSGANVLTF | TGTGCCAGCAGACCGGGACCGGTCTCTGGGGCCAACGTCCTGACTTTC
TRBD2 | TRBJ2-1 | TRBV29-1 | . | CSVEGPLGLADNEQFF | TGCAGCGTTGAAGGCCCTTTGGGACTAGCGGACAATGAGCAGTTCTTC
. | TRBJ2-7 | TRBV5-1 | . | CASSLPLQGIEYEQYF | TGCGCCAGCAGCTTGCCCCTACAGGGCATAGAATACGAGCAGTACTTC
. | TRBJ1-1 | TRBV13 | . | CASSLGRSSFGNTEAFF | TGTGCCAGCAGCTTAGGCCGATCCTCATTCGGGAACACTGAAGCTTTCTTT
. | TRBJ1-2 | TRBV28 | . | CASSSGYGYTF | TGTGCCAGCAGTTCAGGGTATGGCTACACCTTC
. | TRBJ2-1 | TRBV2 | few | CASSGSSVTYNEQFF | TGTGCCAGCAGTGGTTCCTCTGTTACCTACAATGAGCAGTTCTTC
. | TRBJ2-6 | TRBV7-6 | many | CASSKWPRRLFNSGANVLTF | TGTGCCAGCAGCAAGTGGCCGCGTAGACTTTTTAACTCTGGGGCCAACGTCCTGACTTTC
TRBD1 | TRBJ1-1 | TRBV29-1 | many | CSVETQGLRNTEAFF | TGCAGCGTTGAAACACAGGGGCTTAGAAACACTGAAGCTTTCTTT
. | TRBJ2-7 | TRBV28 | . | CASSLLQGHEQYF | TGTGCCAGCAGTTTATTACAGGGCCACGAGCAGTACTTC
. | TRBJ2-2 | TRBV11-2 | few | CASARGQTFPNTGELFF | TGTGCCAGCGCCCGAGGACAGACCTTTCCGAACACCGGGGAGCTGTTTTTT